These T cell receptor beta chains were read from a single sample in a study of blood T cell repertoires in COVID-19. The data were produced by immunoSEQ multiplex PCR, yet TCRdb's version contains in-frame clones alone and is incomplete. This sample yields approximately 100,000 clones, of which approximately 79% are seen a single time; roughly a tenth belongs to the top ten. Input material: peripheral blood. The receptors shown here come from a man aged 65 to 79 with active or convalescent COVID-19. The CDR3 runs from the conserved cysteine through the conserved F or W. A D gene is named only where the DNA matches it firmly. A row's size may be missing; if present it is once, few, many or a size class.

>TRBD2|TRBV19|TRBJ2-5|17|NA
CASSRLAGGRRVETQYF
TGTGCCAGTAGTAGACTAGCGGGGGGCCGGAGGGTAGAGACCCAGTACTTC
>TRBD2|TRBV3-1/TRBV3-2|TRBJ2-1|14|NA
CASSQGRGGHEQFF
TGTGCCAGCAGCCAGGGGCGGGGGGGCCATGAGCAGTTCTTC
>TRBD1|TRBV11-3|TRBJ2-5|14|few
CASSFDGTVGTQYF
TGTGCCAGCAGCTTTGATGGGACAGTTGGGACCCAGTACTTC
>TRBD1|TRBV4-2|TRBJ1-1|16|NA
CASSQAIRTGMTEAFF
TGTGCCAGCAGCCAAGCGATTCGGACAGGGATGACTGAAGCTTTCTTT
>NA|TRBV19|TRBJ1-2|13|NA
CASSRGQIYGYTF
TGTGCCAGTAGTAGGGGGCAGATCTATGGCTACACCTTC
>NA|TRBV21-1|TRBJ1-2|14|NA
CASSKGGLYYGYTF
TGTGCCAGCAGCAAGGGGGGGCTCTACTATGGCTACACCTTC
>TRBD2|TRBV11-3|TRBJ2-7|14|NA
CASSSEPSGNEQYF
TGTGCCAGCAGCTCAGAACCTAGCGGCAACGAGCAGTACTTC
>NA|TRBV5-1|TRBJ2-2|14|NA
CASKPLGGAGELFF
TGCGCCAGCAAGCCTCTCGGAGGAGCCGGGGAGCTGTTTTTT
>TRBD1|TRBV7-2|TRBJ1-6|15|NA
CASSQRQGRGAPLHF
TGTGCCAGCAGTCAGAGACAGGGTAGGGGGGCACCCCTCCACTTT
>TRBD2|TRBV4-2|TRBJ2-7|15|NA
CASSQELRGAYEQYF
TGTGCCAGCAGCCAAGAGTTGCGGGGGGCCTACGAGCAGTACTTC
>TRBD2|TRBV11-2|TRBJ2-7|17|NA
CASSFFSGGAGAREQYF
TGTGCCAGCAGCTTCTTTAGCGGGGGGGCCGGGGCGCGCGAGCAGTACTTC
>TRBD1|TRBV2|TRBJ2-7|14|NA
CASIVPGQDYEQYF
TGTGCCAGCATTGTTCCGGGACAGGACTACGAGCAGTACTTC
>TRBD1|TRBV5-1|TRBJ2-5|17|NA
CASSLVASGQGGETQYF
TGCGCCAGCAGCTTGGTAGCGTCGGGACAGGGCGGAGAGACCCAGTACTTC
>TRBD2|TRBV19|TRBJ2-1|14|many
CASRLAGGRSEQFF
TGTGCCAGTAGACTAGCGGGGGGGCGGAGTGAGCAGTTCTTC
>NA|TRBV5-4|TRBJ2-6|16|NA
CASSRSVGAGANVLTF
TGTGCCAGCAGTCGCTCGGTCGGGGCTGGGGCCAACGTCCTGACTTTC
>TRBD1|TRBV28|TRBJ2-7|14|NA
CASSPDRGLNEQYF
TGTGCCAGCAGTCCCGACAGGGGGCTCAACGAGCAGTACTTC